This T cell receptor (beta chain) came from a study of chemoradiotherapy in HPV16-positive cancers. Background on the study: Candidate HPV-specific T-cell clones and common TCR motifs came from functional assays in two HPV16-positive patients. Whole-study findings and limits: Candidate HPV-specific clones and E7-related TCR motifs grew in tumor during treatment. Only two HPV16-positive patients supplied the functional HPV-specificity definition. HPV-responsive T-cell expansion during chemoradiotherapy was linked to improved recurrence-free survival in HPV16-positive patients.

The protocol was immunoSEQ multiplex PCR, while the TCRdb copy is restricted to in-frame clones and leaves out a portion. The profile shows fewer than 20,000 clones, 85% to 95% of them singletons. Judged by abundance, this clone is medium-sized. The antigen is undetermined. Germline CDR1 reads LGHNA; CDR2 reads YNFKEQ. The CDR3 runs 15 residues. The junction had 0 bases not matched to a gene; V was cut back by 0 bases and J by 1 base. The source was blood, collected from a patient who underwent chemoradiotherapy. The TCR comes from a human donor with HPV-associated anogenital cancer. The V gene is TRBV4-2, the J gene TRBJ2-5; 9 bases are a match to TRBD2. The CDR3 region is CASSQERGGQETQYF. As DNA, the CDR3 is TGTGCCAGCAGCCAAGAGCGGGGGGGCCAAGAGACCCAGTACTTC.